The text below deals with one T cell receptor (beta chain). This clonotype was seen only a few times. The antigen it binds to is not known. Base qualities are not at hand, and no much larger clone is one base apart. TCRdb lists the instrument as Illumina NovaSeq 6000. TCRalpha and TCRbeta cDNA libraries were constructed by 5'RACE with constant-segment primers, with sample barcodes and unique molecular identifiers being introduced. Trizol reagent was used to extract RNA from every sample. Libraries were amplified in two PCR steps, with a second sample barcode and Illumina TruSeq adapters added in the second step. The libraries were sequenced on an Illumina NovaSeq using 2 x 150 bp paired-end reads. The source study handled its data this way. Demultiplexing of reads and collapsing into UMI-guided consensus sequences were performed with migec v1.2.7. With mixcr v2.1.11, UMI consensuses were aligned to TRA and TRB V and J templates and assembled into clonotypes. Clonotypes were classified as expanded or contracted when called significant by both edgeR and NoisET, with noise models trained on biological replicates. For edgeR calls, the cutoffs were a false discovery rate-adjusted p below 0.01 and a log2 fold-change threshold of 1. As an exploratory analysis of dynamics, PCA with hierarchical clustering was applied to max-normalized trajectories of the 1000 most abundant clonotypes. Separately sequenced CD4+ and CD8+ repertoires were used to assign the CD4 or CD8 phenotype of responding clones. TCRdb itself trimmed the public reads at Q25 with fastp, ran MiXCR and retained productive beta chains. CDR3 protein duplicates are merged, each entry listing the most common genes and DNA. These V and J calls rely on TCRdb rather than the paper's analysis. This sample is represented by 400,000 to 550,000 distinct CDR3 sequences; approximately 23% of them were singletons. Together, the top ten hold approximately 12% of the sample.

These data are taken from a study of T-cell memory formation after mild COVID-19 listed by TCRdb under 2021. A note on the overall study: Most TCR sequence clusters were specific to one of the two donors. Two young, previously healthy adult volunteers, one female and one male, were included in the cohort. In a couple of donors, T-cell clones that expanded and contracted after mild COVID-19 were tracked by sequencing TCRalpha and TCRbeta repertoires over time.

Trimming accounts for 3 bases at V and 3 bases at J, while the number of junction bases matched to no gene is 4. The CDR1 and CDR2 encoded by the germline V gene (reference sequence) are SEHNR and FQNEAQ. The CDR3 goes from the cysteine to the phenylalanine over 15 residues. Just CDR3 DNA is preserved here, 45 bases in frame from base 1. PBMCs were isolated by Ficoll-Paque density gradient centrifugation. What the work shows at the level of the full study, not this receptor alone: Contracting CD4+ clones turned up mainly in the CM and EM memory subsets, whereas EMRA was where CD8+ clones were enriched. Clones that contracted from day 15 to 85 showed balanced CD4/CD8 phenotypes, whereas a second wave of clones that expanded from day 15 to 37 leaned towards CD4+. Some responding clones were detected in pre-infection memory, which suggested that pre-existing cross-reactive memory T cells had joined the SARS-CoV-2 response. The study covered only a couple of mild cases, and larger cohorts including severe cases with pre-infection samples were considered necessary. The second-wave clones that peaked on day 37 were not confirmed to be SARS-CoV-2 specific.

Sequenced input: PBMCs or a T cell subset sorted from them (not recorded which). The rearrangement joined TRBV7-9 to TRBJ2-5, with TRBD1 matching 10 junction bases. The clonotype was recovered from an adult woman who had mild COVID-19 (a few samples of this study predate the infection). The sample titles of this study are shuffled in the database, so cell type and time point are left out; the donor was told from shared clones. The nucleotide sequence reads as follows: TGTGCCAGCAGCTTGGTCGGACAGGGGGAAGAGACCCAGTACTTC. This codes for CASSLVGQGEETQYF. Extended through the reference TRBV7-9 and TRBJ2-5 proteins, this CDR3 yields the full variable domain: DTGVSQNPRHKITKRGQNVTFRCDPISEHNRLYWYRQTLGQGPEFLTYFQNEAQLEKSRLLSDRFSAERPKGSFSTLEIQRTEQGDSAMYLCASSLVGQGEETQYFGPGTRLLVL.